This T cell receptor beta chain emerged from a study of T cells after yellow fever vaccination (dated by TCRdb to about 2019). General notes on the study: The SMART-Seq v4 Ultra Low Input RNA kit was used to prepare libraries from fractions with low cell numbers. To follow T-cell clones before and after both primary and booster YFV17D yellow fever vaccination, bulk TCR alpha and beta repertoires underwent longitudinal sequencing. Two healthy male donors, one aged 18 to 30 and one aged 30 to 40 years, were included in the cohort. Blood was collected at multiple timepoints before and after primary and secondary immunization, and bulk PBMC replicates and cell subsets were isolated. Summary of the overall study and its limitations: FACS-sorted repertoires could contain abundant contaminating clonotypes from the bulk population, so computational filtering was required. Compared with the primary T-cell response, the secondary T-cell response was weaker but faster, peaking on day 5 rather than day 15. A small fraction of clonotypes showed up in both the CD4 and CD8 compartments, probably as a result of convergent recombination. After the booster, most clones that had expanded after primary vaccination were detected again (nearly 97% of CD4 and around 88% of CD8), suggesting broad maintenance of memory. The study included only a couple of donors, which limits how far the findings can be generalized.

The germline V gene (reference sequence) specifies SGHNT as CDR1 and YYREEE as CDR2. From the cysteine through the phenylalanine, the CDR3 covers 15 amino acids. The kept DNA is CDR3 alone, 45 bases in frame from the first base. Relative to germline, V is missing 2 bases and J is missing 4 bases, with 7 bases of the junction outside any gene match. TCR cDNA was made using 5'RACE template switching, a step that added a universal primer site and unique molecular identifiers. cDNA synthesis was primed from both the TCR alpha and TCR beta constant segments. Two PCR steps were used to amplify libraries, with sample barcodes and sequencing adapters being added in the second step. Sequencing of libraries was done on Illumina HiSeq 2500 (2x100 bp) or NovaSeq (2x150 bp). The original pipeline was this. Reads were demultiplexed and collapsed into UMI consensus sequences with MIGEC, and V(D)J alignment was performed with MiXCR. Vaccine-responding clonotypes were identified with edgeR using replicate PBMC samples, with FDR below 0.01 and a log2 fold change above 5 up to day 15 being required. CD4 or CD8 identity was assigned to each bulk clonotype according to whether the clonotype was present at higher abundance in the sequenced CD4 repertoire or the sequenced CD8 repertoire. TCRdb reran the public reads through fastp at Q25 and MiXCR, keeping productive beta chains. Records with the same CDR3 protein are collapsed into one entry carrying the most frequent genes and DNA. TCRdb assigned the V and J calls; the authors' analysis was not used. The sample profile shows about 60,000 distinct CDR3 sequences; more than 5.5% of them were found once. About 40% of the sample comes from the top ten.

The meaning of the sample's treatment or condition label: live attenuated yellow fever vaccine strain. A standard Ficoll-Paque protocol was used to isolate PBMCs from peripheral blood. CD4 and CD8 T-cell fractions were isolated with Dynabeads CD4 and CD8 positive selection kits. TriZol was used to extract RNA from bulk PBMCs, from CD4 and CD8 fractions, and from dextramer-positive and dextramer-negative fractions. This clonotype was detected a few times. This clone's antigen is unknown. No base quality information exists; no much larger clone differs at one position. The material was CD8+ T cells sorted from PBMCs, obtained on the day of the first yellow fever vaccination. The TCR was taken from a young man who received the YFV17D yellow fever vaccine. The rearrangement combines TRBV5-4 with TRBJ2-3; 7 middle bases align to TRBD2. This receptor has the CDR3 CASSFGGGGSDTQYF. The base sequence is TGTGCCAGCAGCTTCGGCGGGGGTGGTTCAGATACGCAGTATTTT.